This T cell receptor (beta chain) stems from a study of CD8+CD57+ T cells in acquired aplastic anemia. Study summary: Mean yield of DNA from sorted CD4+ and CD8+ cells was roughly 3.4 ug.

This clonotype was seen only a few times. The antigen is undetermined. One end of the junction is discordant with germline, which a read error may explain. Study-wide results and limits: Shared by patients and controls, nearly 30 CD8+ CDR3s were abundant in patients.

TCR beta VDJ combinations and CDR3 sequences were profiled from genomic DNA. Each CDR3 protein gets one entry after TCRdb re-called the reads with MiXCR. This table has under 200,000 distinct CDR3 sequences, around 48% appearing once. CD8+CD57+ cell expansion had been shown by flow cytometry in patients chosen for sequencing. All participating patients were living with severe acquired aplastic anemia. Sequencing was done on a sample of sorted CD4+, CD8+, or CD8+CD57+ T cells (not recorded which) from PBMCs. This clonotype originated in a human donor with aplastic anemia.

In DNA, the CDR3 is TGTGCCAGCAGTTTAGGGATTGGAAACACCATATATTTT. Translated, it gives CASSLGIGNTIYF. The V gene is TRBV7-9, the J gene TRBJ1-3; D unresolved. The germline gives CDR1 SEHNR, CDR2 FQNEAQ (reference sequence). This CDR3 region has 13 residues.